Sequencing of this T cell receptor (beta chain) was carried out in a study of persistence of HIV-infected CD4 T cells. About the study: Donors were ART-treated; their CMV- and Gag-responding CD4+ T cells were isolated.

The CDR3 is 14 residues long. Germline CDR1 and CDR2: GTSNPN and SVGIG (reference sequence). The V gene end was trimmed by 0 bases and the J gene end by 7 bases; junction bases not matched to a gene: 5. Sequencing used immunoSEQ version 4 in survey mode. Assay used: immunoSEQ multiplex PCR; TCRdb lists only in-frame clones, some missing. Of approximately 26,000 clones in the sample, roughly three quarters were seen once. Details on this clone: Its specificity is not known.

Stimulation used approximately 9.1 ug/mL lysate from CMV-infected fibroblasts. Memory cells lacking CD40L and CD69 with high CD45RO were sorted. Donors were HIV-1-infected adults who began suppressive ART during chronic infection. PBMCs were depleted of CD8+ T cells before stimulation. The specimen was CD4+ T cells sorted from PBMCs after approximately 19-hour stimulation, collected from a patient who received antiretroviral therapy. The chain recombines TRBV30 with TRBJ2-7; 11 bases agree with TRBD2. This sequence originates from an adult woman with HIV who was CMV-seropositive. This CDR3 is CAWSVASGGKEQYF. The CDR3 DNA follows: TGTGCCTGGAGTGTCGCTAGCGGGGGGAAGGAGCAGTACTTC.